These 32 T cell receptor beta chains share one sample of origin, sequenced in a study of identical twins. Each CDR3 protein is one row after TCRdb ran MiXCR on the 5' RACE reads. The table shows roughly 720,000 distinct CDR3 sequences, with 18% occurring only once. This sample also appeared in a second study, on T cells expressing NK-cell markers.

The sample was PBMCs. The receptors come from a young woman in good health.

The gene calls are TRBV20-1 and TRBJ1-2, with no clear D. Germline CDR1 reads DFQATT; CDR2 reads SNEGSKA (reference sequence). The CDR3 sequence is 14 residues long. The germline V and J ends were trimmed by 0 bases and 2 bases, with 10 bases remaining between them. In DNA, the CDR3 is TGCAGTGCTAGAGATGTACGGACGAACTATGGCTACACCTTC. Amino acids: CSARDVRTNYGYTF.

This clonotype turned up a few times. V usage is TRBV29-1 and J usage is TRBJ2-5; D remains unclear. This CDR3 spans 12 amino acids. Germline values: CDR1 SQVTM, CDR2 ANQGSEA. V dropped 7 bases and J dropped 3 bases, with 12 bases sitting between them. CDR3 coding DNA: TGCAGCGGCAACCGGGCCGAAGAGACCCAGTACTTC. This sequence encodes CSGNRAEETQYF.

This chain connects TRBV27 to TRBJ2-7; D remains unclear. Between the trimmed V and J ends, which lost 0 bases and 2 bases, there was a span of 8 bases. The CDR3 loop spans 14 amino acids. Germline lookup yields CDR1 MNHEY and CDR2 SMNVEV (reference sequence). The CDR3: CASSLSGPAYEQYF. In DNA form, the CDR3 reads TGTGCCAGCAGTTTATCTGGTCCAGCCTACGAGCAGTACTTC.

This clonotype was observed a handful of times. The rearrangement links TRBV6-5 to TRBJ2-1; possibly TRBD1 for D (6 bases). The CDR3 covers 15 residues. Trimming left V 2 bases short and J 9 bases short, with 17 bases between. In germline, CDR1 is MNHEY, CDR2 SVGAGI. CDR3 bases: TGTGCCAGCAGTTACGTTGTGGGGGCACTTCTTGAGCAGTTCTTC. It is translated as CASSYVVGALLEQFF.

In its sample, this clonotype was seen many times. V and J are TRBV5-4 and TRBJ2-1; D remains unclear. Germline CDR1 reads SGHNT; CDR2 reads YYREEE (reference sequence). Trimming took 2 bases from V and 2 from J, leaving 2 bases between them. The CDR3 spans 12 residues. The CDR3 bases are TGTGCCAGCAGCTTTCCCTACAATGAGCAGTTCTTC. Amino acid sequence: CASSFPYNEQFF.

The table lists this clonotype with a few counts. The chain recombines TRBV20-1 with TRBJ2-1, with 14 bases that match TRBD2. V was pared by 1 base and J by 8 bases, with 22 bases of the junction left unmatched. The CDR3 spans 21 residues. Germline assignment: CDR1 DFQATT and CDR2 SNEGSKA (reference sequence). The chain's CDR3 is CSARGILPGLAGVIRSDEQFF. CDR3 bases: TGCAGTGCTAGAGGGATCCTCCCGGGACTAGCGGGAGTCATCAGGTCCGATGAGCAGTTCTTC.

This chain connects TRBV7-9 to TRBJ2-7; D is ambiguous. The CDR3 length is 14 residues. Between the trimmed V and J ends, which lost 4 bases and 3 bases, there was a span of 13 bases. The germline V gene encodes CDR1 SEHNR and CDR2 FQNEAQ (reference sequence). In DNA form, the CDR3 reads TGTGCCAGCAGCTCAAACCAAGGGATCTACGAGCAGTACTTC. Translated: CASSSNQGIYEQYF.

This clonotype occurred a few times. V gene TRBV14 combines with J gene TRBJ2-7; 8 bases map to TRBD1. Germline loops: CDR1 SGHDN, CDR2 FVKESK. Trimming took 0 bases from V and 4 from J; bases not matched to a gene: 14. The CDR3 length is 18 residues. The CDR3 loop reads CASSQEGFSYRGSYEQYF. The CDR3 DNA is TGTGCCAGCAGCCAAGAAGGGTTTAGCTACAGGGGGTCGTACGAGCAGTACTTC.

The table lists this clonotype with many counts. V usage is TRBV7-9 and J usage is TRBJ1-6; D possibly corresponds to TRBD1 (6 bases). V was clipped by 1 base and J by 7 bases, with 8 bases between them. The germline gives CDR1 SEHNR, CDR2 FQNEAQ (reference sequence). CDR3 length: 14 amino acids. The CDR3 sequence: CASSLDRVNSPLHF. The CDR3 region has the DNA TGTGCCAGCAGCTTAGACAGGGTGAATTCACCCCTCCACTTT.

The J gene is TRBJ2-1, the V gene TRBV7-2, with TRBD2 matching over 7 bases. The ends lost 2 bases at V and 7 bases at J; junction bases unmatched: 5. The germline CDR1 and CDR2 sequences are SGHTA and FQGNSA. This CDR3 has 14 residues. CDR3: CASSLRGSGNEQFF. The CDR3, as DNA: TGTGCCAGCAGCTTACGCGGGAGTGGGAATGAGCAGTTCTTC.

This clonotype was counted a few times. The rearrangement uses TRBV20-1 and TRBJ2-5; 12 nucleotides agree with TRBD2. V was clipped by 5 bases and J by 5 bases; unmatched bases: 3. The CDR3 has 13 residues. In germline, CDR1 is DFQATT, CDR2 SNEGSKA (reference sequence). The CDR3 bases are TGCAGTGCTTCTAGCGGGGGGGCGGAGACCCAGTACTTC. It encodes CSASSGGAETQYF.

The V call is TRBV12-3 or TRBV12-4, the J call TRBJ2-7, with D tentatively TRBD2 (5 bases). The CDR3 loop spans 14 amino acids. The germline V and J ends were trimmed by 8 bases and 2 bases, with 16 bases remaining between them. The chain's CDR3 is CASSPYGVTYEQYF. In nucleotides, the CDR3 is TGTGCCAGCTCCCCTTACGGGGTTACCTACGAGCAGTACTTC.

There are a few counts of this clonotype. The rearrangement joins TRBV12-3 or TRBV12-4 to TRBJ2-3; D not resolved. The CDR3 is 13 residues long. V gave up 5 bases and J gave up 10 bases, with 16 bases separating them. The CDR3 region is CASSPYRRTAQYF. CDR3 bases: TGTGCCAGCAGTCCATACCGGCGCACTGCGCAGTATTTT.

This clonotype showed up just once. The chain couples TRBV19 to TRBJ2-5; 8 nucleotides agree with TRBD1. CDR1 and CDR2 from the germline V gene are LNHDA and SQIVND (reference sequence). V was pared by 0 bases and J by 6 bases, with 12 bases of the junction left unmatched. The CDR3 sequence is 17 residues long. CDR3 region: CASSIDGTGASSQTQYF. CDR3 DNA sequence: TGTGCCAGTAGTATAGACGGGACAGGCGCTTCTAGCCAGACCCAGTACTTC.

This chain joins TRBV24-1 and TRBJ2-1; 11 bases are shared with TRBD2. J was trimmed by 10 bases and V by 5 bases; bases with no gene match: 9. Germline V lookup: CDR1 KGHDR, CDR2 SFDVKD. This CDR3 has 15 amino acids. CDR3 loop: CATSVLAGGPGEQFF. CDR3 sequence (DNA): TGTGCCACCAGTGTTTTAGCGGGAGGGCCCGGGGAGCAGTTCTTC.

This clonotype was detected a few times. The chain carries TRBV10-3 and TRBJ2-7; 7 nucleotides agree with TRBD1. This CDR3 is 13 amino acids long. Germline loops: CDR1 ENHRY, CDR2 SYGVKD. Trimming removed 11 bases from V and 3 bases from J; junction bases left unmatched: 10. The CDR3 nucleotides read TGTGCCGCTCGAGGGACAGAAGACTACGAGCAGTACTTC. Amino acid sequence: CAARGTEDYEQYF.

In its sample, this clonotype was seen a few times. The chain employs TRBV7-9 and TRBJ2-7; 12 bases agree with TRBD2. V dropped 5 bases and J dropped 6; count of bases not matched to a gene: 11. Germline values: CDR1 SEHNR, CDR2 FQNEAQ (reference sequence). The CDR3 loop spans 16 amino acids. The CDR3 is CASSRSSGRALGEQYF. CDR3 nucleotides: TGTGCCAGCAGCCGTTCTAGCGGGAGGGCCCTGGGCGAGCAGTACTTC.

CDR3 amino acids: CASSLAESSGYNEQFF. The CDR3, as DNA: TGCGCCAGCAGCTTGGCGGAGTCTAGCGGGTACAATGAGCAGTTCTTC. The chain links TRBV5-1 to TRBJ2-1; 8 positions match TRBD2. V was pared by 0 bases and J by 4 bases, with 6 bases of the junction left unmatched. Germline CDR1 reads SGHRS; CDR2 reads YFSETQ. CDR3 length: 16 residues. The full variable domain, with the rest looked up from reference TRBV5-1 and TRBJ2-1, is KAGVTQTPRYLIKTRGQQVTLSCSPISGHRSVSWYQQTPGQGLQFLFEYFSETQRNKGNFPGRFSGRQFSNSRSEMNVSTLELGDSALYLCASSLAESSGYNEQFFGPGTRLTVL.

CDR3 DNA sequence: TGTGCCAGCAGGACGGGGACCATCGGGGGTGAGCAGTTCTTC. It yields the protein CASRTGTIGGEQFF. The chain carries TRBV6-1 and TRBJ2-1; weak D call: TRBD2 (6 bases). The CDR3 has 14 amino acids. CDR1 is MNHNS and CDR2 is SASEGT in the germline V gene. Trimming shortened V by 6 bases and J by 9 bases, and 18 bases separated the two germline ends.

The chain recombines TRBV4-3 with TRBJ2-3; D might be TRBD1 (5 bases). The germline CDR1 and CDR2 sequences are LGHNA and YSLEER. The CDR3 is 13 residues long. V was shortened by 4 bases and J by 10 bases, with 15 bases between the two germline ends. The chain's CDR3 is CASSPRIQGSQYF. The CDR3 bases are TGCGCCAGCAGCCCAAGGATTCAGGGATCGCAGTATTTT.

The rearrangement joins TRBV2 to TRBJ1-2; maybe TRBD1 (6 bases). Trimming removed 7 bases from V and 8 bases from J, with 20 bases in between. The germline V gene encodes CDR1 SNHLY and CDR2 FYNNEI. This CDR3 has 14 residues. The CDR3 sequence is CASTKGFGGQGYTF. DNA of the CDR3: TGTGCCAGCACTAAGGGATTCGGGGGACAAGGCTACACCTTC.

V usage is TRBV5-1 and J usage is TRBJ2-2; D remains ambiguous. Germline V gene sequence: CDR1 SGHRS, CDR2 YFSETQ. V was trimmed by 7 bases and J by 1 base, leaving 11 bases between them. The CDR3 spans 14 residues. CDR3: CASEFGLNTGELFF. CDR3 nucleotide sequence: TGCGCCAGCGAATTCGGGCTGAACACCGGGGAGCTGTTTTTT.

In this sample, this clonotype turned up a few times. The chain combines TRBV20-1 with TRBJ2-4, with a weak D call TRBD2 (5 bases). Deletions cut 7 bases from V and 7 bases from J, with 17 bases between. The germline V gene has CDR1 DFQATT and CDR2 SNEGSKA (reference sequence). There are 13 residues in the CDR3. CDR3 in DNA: TGCAGTGTCTCTGGCGGAGGTATGAACATTCAGTACTTC. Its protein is CSVSGGGMNIQYF.

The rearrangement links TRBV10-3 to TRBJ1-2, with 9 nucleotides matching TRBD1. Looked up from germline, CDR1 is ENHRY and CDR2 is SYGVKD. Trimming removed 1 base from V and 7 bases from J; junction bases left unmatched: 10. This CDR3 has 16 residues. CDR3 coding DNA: TGTGCCATCAGTGAGTTAACACCGGGACAGGGAAGTGGCTACACCTTC. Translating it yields CAISELTPGQGSGYTF.

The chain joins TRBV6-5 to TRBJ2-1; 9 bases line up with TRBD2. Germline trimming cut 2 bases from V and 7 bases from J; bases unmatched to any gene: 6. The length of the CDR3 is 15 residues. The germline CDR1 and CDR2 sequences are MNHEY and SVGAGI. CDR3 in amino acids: CASSYLSGGGNEQFF. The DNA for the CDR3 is TGTGCCAGCAGTTACCTTAGCGGGGGAGGGAATGAGCAGTTCTTC.

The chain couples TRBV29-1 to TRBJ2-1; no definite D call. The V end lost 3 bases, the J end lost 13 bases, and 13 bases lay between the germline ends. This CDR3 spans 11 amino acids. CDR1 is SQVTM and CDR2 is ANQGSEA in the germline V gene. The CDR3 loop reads CSVEGSFLQFF. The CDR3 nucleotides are TGCAGCGTTGAGGGCTCGTTTCTTCAGTTCTTC.

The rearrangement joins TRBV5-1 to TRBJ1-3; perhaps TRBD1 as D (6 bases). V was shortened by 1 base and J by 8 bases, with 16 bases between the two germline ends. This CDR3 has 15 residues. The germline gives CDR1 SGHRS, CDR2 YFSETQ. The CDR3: CASSLWTAAADTIYF. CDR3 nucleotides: TGCGCCAGCAGCTTGTGGACAGCCGCCGCTGACACCATATATTTT.

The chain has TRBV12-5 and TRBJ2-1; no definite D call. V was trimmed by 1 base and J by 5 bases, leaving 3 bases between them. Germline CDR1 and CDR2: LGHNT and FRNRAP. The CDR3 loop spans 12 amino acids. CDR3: CASGLGHNEQFF. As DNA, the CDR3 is TGTGCTAGTGGTTTGGGGCACAATGAGCAGTTCTTC.

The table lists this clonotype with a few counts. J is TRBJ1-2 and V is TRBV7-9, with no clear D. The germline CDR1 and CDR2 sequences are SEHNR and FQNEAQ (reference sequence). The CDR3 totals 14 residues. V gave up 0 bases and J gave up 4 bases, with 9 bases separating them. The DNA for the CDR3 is TGTGCCAGCAGCTTAGCGCTAGGTCCCTATGGCTACACCTTC. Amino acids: CASSLALGPYGYTF.

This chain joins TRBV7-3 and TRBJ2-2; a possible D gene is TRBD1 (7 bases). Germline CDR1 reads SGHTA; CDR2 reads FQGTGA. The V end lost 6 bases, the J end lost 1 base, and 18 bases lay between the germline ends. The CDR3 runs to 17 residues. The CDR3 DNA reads TGTGCCAGCAGTCGGACAGGTTCGGAGGGGAACACCGGGGAGCTGTTTTTT. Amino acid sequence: CASSRTGSEGNTGELFF.

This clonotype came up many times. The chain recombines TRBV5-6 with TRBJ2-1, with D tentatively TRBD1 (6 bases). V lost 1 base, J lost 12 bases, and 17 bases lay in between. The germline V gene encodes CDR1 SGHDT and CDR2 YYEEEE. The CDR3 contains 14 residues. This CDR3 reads CASSLRGGPRVQFF. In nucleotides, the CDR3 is TGTGCCAGCAGCTTGCGTGGGGGCCCCCGAGTGCAGTTCTTC.

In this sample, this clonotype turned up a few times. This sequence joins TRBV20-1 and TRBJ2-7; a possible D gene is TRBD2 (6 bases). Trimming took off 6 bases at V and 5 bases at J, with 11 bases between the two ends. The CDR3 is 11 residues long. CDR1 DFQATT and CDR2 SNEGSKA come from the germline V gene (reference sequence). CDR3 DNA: TGCAGTGCCGGACGGAGGGACGAGCAGTACTTC. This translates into CSAGRRDEQYF.